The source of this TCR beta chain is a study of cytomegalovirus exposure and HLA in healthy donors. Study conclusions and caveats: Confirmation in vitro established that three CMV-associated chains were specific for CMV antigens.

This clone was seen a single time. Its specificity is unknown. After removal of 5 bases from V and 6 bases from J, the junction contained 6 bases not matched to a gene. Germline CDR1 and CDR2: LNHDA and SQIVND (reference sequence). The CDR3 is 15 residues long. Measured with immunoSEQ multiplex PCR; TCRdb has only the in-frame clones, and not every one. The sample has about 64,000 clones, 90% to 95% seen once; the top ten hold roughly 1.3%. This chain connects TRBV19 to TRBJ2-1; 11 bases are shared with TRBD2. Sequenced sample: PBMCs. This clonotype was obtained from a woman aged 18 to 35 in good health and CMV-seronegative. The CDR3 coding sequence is TGTGCCAGTAGTCCGGAGGGGACTAGCGGCAATGAGCAGTTCTTC. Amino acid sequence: CASSPEGTSGNEQFF.